This T cell receptor beta chain was sequenced for a study of T-cell reconstitution after alpha-beta-depleted transplantation in children. Remarks on this clonotype: The antigen is undetermined.

With 2 bases removed from V and 5 bases from J, the gap between germline ends came to 9 bases. Germline lookup yields CDR1 SGHTA and CDR2 FQGTGA. The length of the CDR3 is 13 residues. The study's findings and limits: Where alpha-beta T cells came from about two months after transplant was reportedly several hundred expanded graft clones. Surviving recipient T cells and intrathymic progenitors accounted for some patients' high TCRbeta diversity at day 60.

This sample's TCRbeta library carried unique molecular identifier barcodes. From the PCR reads, TCRdb called clonotypes with MiXCR, one entry per CDR3 protein. Of nearly 350,000 distinct CDR3 sequences detected, about 16% appear once; the ten largest clones hold about 41%. The receptor comes from a male patient aged 2 to 9 who had a stem cell transplant for acute lymphoblastic leukemia, so the T cells may come from the graft donor. Sequencing used PBMCs, mostly from graft donor cells, obtained 360 days after TCRalphabeta/CD19-depleted stem cell transplant. The J gene is TRBJ2-5, the V gene TRBV7-3; D not certain. CDR3 sequence: CASSLDLGETQYF. The CDR3 DNA reads as TGTGCCAGCAGCTTAGATTTGGGGGAGACCCAGTACTTC.